This is a list of T cell receptor beta chains from one sample in a study of cytomegalovirus exposure and HLA in healthy donors. Using immunoSEQ multiplex PCR, the repertoire was profiled, and TCRdb retains in-frame clones only, with some absent. This sample has some 190,000 clones, with roughly nine tenths found just once. The sequencing sample was made of PBMCs. All receptors derive from a man aged 25-45 years in good health and CMV-seropositive. The CDR3 runs from the conserved cysteine through the conserved F or W. The D gene is left open where the match is weak. Size tells how often a clone was seen (once, few, many) or the class of an expanded clone, and some rows leave it out.

clone_size j_call d_call v_call cdr3_aa cdr3_nt
NA TRBJ2-7 NA TRBV5-4 CASSWKAEQYF TGTGCCAGCAGTTGGAAGGCCGAGCAGTACTTC
NA TRBJ2-7 NA TRBV29-1 CGGGTASYEQYF TGCGGGGGAGGGACAGCATCCTACGAGCAGTACTTC
NA TRBJ1-2 NA TRBV4-1 CASTPSSNYGYTF TGCGCCAGTACCCCCTCGAGTAACTATGGCTACACCTTC
NA TRBJ2-7 NA TRBV19 CAASAGATYEQYF TGTGCCGCGAGTGCAGGGGCCACCTACGAGCAGTACTTC
NA TRBJ1-4 NA TRBV5-1 CASSLTGGIATNEKLFF TGCGCCAGCAGCTTAACAGGAGGGATCGCAACTAATGAAAAACTGTTTTTT
few TRBJ2-7 NA TRBV7-8 CASSLALRGEQYF TGTGCCAGCAGCTTAGCCTTGCGAGGCGAGCAGTACTTC
NA TRBJ2-1 NA TRBV6-1 CASSASSILGLEQFF TGTGCCAGCAGTGCCTCCTCCATTCTAGGATTAGAGCAGTTCTTC
NA TRBJ1-1 NA TRBV2 CASMVQIQVEAFF TGTGCCAGCATGGTCCAGATTCAAGTTGAAGCTTTCTTT
NA TRBJ2-1 TRBD2 TRBV15 CATSTSGSAYNEQFF TGTGCCACCAGCACTAGCGGGAGCGCCTACAATGAGCAGTTCTTC
NA TRBJ2-5 TRBD2 TRBV11-3 CASSQPLAGGGETQYF TGTGCCAGCAGCCAGCCTCTGGCGGGGGGAGGCGAGACCCAGTACTTC
few TRBJ2-7 NA TRBV5-5 CASSLGRGAGSYEQYF TGTGCCAGCAGCTTGGGAAGGGGCGCGGGCTCCTACGAGCAGTACTTC
NA TRBJ2-5 NA TRBV7-2 CASSLAGNSYQETQYF TGTGCCAGCAGCTTAGCGGGCAACTCGTACCAAGAGACCCAGTACTTC
NA TRBJ1-5 NA TRBV2 CASSEPPSLEAQHF TGTGCCAGCAGTGAACCTCCATCTCTTGAGGCCCAGCATTTT
NA TRBJ2-7 NA TRBV7-9 CASSLGGEEQYF TGTGCCAGCAGCTTAGGGGGGGAAGAGCAGTACTTC
NA TRBJ1-2 NA TRBV6-6 CASSLGGADGYTF TGTGCCAGCAGTTTGGGGGGCGCGGATGGCTACACCTTC
few TRBJ1-2 NA TRBV5-1 CASSLRWDLTINYGYTF TGCGCCAGCAGCTTGAGGTGGGACTTAACTATTAACTATGGCTACACCTTC
NA TRBJ2-7 NA TRBV15 CATSRDEDAYEQYF TGTGCCACCAGCAGAGACGAGGATGCCTACGAGCAGTACTTC
NA TRBJ2-7 NA TRBV7-9 CASSSHRDFREQYF TGTGCCAGCAGCTCGCACAGGGATTTTAGGGAGCAGTACTTC
few TRBJ2-3 TRBD1 TRBV11-2 CASSTYRGRADTQYF TGTGCCAGCAGCACCTACAGGGGGCGGGCAGATACGCAGTATTTT
NA TRBJ1-2 TRBD1 TRBV30 CAWTRRRTGGLDYGYTF TGTGCCTGGACTAGAAGGAGGACAGGGGGCCTCGACTATGGCTACACCTTC
NA TRBJ2-5 NA TRBV6-5 CASGRQETQYF TGTGCCAGCGGCAGACAAGAGACCCAGTACTTC
NA TRBJ2-7 TRBD2 TRBV7-9 CASRAGEYYEQYF TGTGCCAGCAGAGCGGGGGAGTACTACGAGCAGTACTTC
NA TRBJ2-3 TRBD2 TRBV12-5 CASGLGSGGATDTQYF TGTGCTAGTGGTTTGGGAAGCGGGGGGGCCACAGATACGCAGTATTTT
NA TRBJ1-2 NA TRBV6-1 CASSGNFLNYGYTF TGTGCCAGCAGCGGTAATTTCCTTAACTATGGCTACACCTTC
once TRBJ1-4 NA TRBV7-2 CASSLELGDEKLFF TGTGCCAGCAGCTTAGAGTTGGGGGATGAAAAACTGTTTTTT
NA TRBJ1-5 NA TRBV19 CASSIEDGYNQPQHF TGTGCCAGTAGTATCGAGGACGGATATAATCAGCCCCAGCATTTT
NA TRBJ2-3 TRBD1 TRBV5-1 CASSLRQGTDTQYF TGCGCCAGCAGCTTGAGACAGGGAACAGATACGCAGTATTTT
NA TRBJ2-2 NA TRBV19 CASSTPGVGADTGELFF TGTGCCAGTAGTACCCCCGGAGTCGGGGCTGACACCGGGGAGCTGTTTTTT
NA TRBJ2-3 NA TRBV6-5 CASSYTLSFTDTQYF TGTGCCAGCAGTTACACACTTTCTTTCACAGATACGCAGTATTTT
NA TRBJ2-3 TRBD1 TRBV7-3 CASSRTGETDTQYF TGTGCCAGTTCGAGAACAGGGGAAACAGATACGCAGTATTTT
NA TRBJ2-3 NA TRBV5-6 CASSPGTDTQYF TGTGCCAGCAGCCCAGGAACAGATACGCAGTATTTT